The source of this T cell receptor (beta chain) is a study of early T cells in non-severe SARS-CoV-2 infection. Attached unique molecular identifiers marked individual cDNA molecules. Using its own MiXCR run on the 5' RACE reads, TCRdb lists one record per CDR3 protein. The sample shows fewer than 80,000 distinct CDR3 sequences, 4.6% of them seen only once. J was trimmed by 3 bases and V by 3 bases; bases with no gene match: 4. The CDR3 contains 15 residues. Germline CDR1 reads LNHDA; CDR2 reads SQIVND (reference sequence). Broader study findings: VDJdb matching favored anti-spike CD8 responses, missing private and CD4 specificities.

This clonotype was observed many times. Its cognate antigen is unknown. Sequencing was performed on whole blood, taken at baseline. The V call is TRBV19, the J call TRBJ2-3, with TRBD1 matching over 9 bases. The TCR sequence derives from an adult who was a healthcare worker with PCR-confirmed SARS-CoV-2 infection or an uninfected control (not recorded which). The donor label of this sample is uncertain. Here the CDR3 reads CASSIGQGKTDTQYF. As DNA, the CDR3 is TGTGCCAGTAGTATCGGACAGGGGAAGACAGATACGCAGTATTTT.